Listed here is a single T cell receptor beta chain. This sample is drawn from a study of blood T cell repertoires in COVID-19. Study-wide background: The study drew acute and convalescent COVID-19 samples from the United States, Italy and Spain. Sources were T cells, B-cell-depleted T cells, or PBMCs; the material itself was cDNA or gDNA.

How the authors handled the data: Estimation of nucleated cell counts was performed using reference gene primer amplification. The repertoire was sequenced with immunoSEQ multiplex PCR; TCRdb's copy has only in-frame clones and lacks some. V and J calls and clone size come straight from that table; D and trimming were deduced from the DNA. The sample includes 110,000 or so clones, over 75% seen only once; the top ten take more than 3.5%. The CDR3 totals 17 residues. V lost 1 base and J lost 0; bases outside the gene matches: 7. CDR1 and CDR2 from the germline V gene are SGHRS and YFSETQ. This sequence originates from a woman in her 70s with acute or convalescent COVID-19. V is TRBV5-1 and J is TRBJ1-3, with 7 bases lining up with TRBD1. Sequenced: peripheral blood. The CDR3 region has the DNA TGCGCCAGCAGCTTGCACGGGACAGCGAGCTCTGGAAACACCATATATTTT. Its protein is CASSLHGTASSGNTIYF.